This T cell receptor (beta chain) is drawn from a study of radiotherapy plus CTLA-4 blockade in lung cancer (dated 2018 in TCRdb). About the full investigation: Among enrolled patients, about 19% had an objective response and 25% to 35% reached disease control. The paper as a whole reports these results and caveats: TCR clones derived from tumors expanded in peripheral blood after treatment with radiotherapy and ipilimumab. Increased serum interferon-beta after radiation, together with early dynamic changes in blood T cell clones, were reported to be the strongest predictors of response.

Libraries were constructed by the immunoSEQ multiplex PCR assay. This immuneACCESS table, as held by TCRdb, lists in-frame sequences with V and J called but not all clones. Of the missing ones, under half trace to an unresolved V gene in checked studies; the others have no known cause. The sample table lists over 100,000 clones, about 87% of them with a count of one. The top ten clonotypes cover about 7% of the sample. A word on this clone: Its recognized antigen is unknown. Base qualities were left out, and no much larger clone turns up one base away.

The study evaluated CTLA-4 blockade (ipilimumab) given together with focal radiation therapy in patients who had chemo-refractory metastatic non-small-cell lung cancer. Cut back by 5 bases and 10 bases, the V and J ends lie 12 bases apart. The CDR3 covers 11 residues, taking in both the cysteine and the phenylalanine. The kept DNA is CDR3 alone, 33 bases in frame from the first base. Per the germline V gene, MNHEY is the CDR1 and SVGAGI is the CDR2. This receptor was obtained from a human donor with non-small cell lung cancer that progressed on radiotherapy plus ipilimumab. Material: peripheral blood, obtained from a patient treated with radiotherapy plus ipilimumab. The sequence joins TRBV6-5 to TRBJ2-7; the D gene is perhaps TRBD2, on 5 matching bases. The encoded CDR3 is CASSNRETQYF. The nucleotide sequence is given as TGTGCCAGCAGTAACCGGGAAACCCAGTACTTC.